The 27 T cell receptor beta chains reported below all come from one sample, sequenced in a study of monozygotic twins with inflammatory bowel disease. TCRdb re-called the 5' RACE reads and shows each CDR3 protein once, DNA omitted. This sample's table has around 220,000 distinct CDR3 sequences. The material sequenced was blood. These receptors were collected from a human donor with ulcerative colitis or Crohn's disease, or a healthy co-twin of an affected twin (not recorded which).

The CDR3 region is CASSIDQGDGYTF. V is TRBV19 and J is TRBJ1-2. Germline values: CDR1 LNHDA, CDR2 SQIVND (reference sequence). The CDR3 loop spans 13 amino acids.

This chain connects TRBV27 to TRBJ2-1; TCRdb returns TRBD1, unconfirmable since there is no DNA. The V gene's germline CDR1 is MNHEY and CDR2 SMNVEV (reference sequence). This CDR3 spans 16 amino acids. CDR3: CASSLIGTGARVKQFF.

The chain is built from TRBV18 and TRBJ1-4; the D call from TCRdb, TRBD1, cannot be confirmed without DNA. This CDR3 region has 16 residues. The germline V gene has CDR1 KGHSH and CDR2 LQKENI. The chain's CDR3 is CASSPLGQAANEKLFF. Full variable domain (rest looked up from reference TRBV18 and TRBJ1-4): NAGVMQNPRHLVRRRGQEARLRCSPMKGHSHVYWYRQLPEEGLKFMVYLQKENIIDESGMPKERFSAEFPKEGPSILRIQQVVRGDSAAYFCASSPLGQAANEKLFFGSGTQLSVL.

The chain couples TRBV15 to TRBJ2-7. Germline CDR1 reads LNHNV; CDR2 reads YYDKDF (reference sequence). The CDR3 length is 15 residues. CDR3: CATSREPGAAYEQYF.

The chain carries TRBV20-1 and TRBJ2-5; TCRdb calls TRBD2, which cannot be checked without DNA. The CDR3 contains 15 residues. The germline gives CDR1 DFQATT, CDR2 SNEGSKA (reference sequence). The CDR3 spells CSAAEEAGEVETQYF.

V usage is TRBV20-1 and J usage is TRBJ1-2; TCRdb reports TRBD1, a call that lacks DNA to check it against. Germline V gene data show CDR1 as DFQATT and CDR2 as SNEGSKA (reference sequence). The CDR3 is 11 amino acids. CDR3 loop: CSAGRGSGYTF.

The rearrangement joins TRBV30 to TRBJ1-3; TCRdb outputs TRBD1, but without DNA this stays unchecked. Germline assignment: CDR1 GTSNPN and CDR2 SVGIG (reference sequence). CDR3 size: 14 residues. The CDR3 loop reads CAGTGADSGNTIYF.

The chain is built from TRBV19 and TRBJ2-5. The germline gives CDR1 LNHDA, CDR2 SQIVND (reference sequence). The CDR3 covers 13 residues. CDR3: CASSISAQETQYF. Full variable domain (rest looked up from reference TRBV19 and TRBJ2-5): DGGITQSPKYLFRKEGQNVTLSCEQNLNHDAMYWYRQDPGQGLRLIYYSQIVNDFQKGDIAEGYSVSREKKESFPLTVTSAQKNPTAFYLCASSISAQETQYFGPGTRLLVL.

This rearrangement joins TRBV5-1 to TRBJ1-2; checking the TCRdb D call of TRBD1 is not possible without DNA. CDR3 length equals 15 residues. In germline, CDR1 is SGHRS, CDR2 YFSETQ. CDR3 residues: CASSLEGPHLYGYTF.

V gene TRBV20-1 combines with J gene TRBJ2-7; the D gene TCRdb calls, TRBD1, cannot be checked with no DNA. CDR3 size: 17 residues. Germline lookup yields CDR1 DFQATT and CDR2 SNEGSKA (reference sequence). The CDR3 region is CSATPTGTGLRAYEQYF.

CDR3 loop: CASSYSGSTYEQYF. The V call is TRBV6-5, the J call TRBJ2-7. Germline values: CDR1 MNHEY, CDR2 SVGAGI. The CDR3 runs 14 residues.

The rearrangement links TRBV28 to TRBJ1-2; TCRdb calls TRBD1, which cannot be checked without DNA. In germline, CDR1 is MDHEN, CDR2 SYDVKM. The CDR3 loop spans 15 amino acids. The CDR3 is CASSSPPGTNYGYTF.

CDR3 in amino acids: CASSSPGLAGDYNEQFF. The chain joins TRBV28 to TRBJ2-1; TCRdb designates TRBD2, a call that cannot be tested without DNA. The CDR3 has 17 amino acids. Looked up from germline, CDR1 is MDHEN and CDR2 is SYDVKM.

CDR3 protein: CAWGDSLSNQPQHF. This rearrangement joins TRBV30 to TRBJ1-5; TCRdb designates TRBD1, a call that cannot be tested without DNA. Germline V lookup: CDR1 GTSNPN, CDR2 SVGIG (reference sequence). This CDR3 comprises 14 residues. Together with reference TRBV30 and TRBJ1-5, the CDR3 gives the full variable domain: SQTIHQWPATLVQPVGSPLSLECTVEGTSNPNLYWYRQAAGRGLQLLFYSVGIGQISSEVPQNLSASRPQDRQFILSSKKLLLSDSGFYLCAWGDSLSNQPQHFGDGTRLSIL.

This chain connects TRBV19 to TRBJ2-1; TCRdb's assignment of TRBD2 cannot be checked, as there is no DNA. Germline assignment: CDR1 LNHDA and CDR2 SQIVND (reference sequence). The CDR3 consists of 15 residues. CDR3 sequence: CASSIEAGSYNEQFF.

The chain combines TRBV7-6 with TRBJ2-7; absent DNA, TCRdb's TRBD1 call cannot be checked. The CDR3 sequence is 13 residues long. The V gene's germline CDR1 is SGHVS and CDR2 FNYEAQ. CDR3 protein: CASSKDRVGEQYF.

The V call is TRBV5-1, the J call TRBJ1-2. Germline loops: CDR1 SGHRS, CDR2 YFSETQ. There are 14 residues in the CDR3. CDR3 sequence reads: CASSLSSGYDGYTF.

The gene calls are TRBV21-1 and TRBJ2-4. TRBV21-1 is labeled a pseudogene. This CDR3 has 17 residues. The CDR3 here is CASSKVSRQGAKNIQYF.

V gene TRBV7-9 combines with J gene TRBJ2-7; TCRdb lists TRBD1, though no DNA is available to test this call. Germline V gene data show CDR1 as SEHNR and CDR2 as FQNEAQ (reference sequence). The CDR3 totals 13 residues. CDR3 residues: CASSSPGQAGQYF.

The gene calls are TRBV7-2 and TRBJ2-7; no DNA is available, so the TRBD1 call from TCRdb remains unchecked. From germline, CDR1 is SGHTA and CDR2 FQGNSA. The CDR3 extends over 16 amino acids. This CDR3 reads CASSLRQAGQWYEQYF.

The rearrangement uses TRBV7-9 and TRBJ2-7; TCRdb calls TRBD1, which cannot be checked without DNA. Germline V gene data show CDR1 as SEHNR and CDR2 as FQNEAQ (reference sequence). The length of the CDR3 is 15 residues. CDR3 in amino acids: CASSSNGGDSYEQYF.

The chain links TRBV7-2 to TRBJ2-1. The CDR3 has 14 amino acids. The germline CDR1 and CDR2 sequences are SGHTA and FQGNSA. CDR3 protein: CASRAEGPLNEQFF.

Here the CDR3 reads CASARKDRNSPLHF. The chain combines TRBV19 with TRBJ1-6. From germline, CDR1 is LNHDA and CDR2 SQIVND (reference sequence). The CDR3 has 14 amino acids.

The V gene is TRBV20-1, the J gene TRBJ2-1; TCRdb designates TRBD2, a call that cannot be tested without DNA. Germline assignment: CDR1 DFQATT and CDR2 SNEGSKA (reference sequence). The CDR3 runs to 15 residues. CDR3 loop: CSARDGLAGYNEQFF.

This chain joins TRBV7-9 and TRBJ1-1. The CDR3 has 14 residues. Germline CDR1 reads SEHNR; CDR2 reads FQNEAQ (reference sequence). This CDR3 is CASSLVEGHTEAFF.

The chain is built from TRBV12-3 or TRBV12-4 and TRBJ2-3; without DNA, the TCRdb call of TRBD1 cannot be checked. The CDR3 extends over 15 amino acids. The CDR3 here is CASSLSLGRTDTQYF.

The rearrangement uses TRBV27 and TRBJ1-1. CDR1 and CDR2 from the germline V gene are MNHEY and SMNVEV (reference sequence). The CDR3 has 15 amino acids. The chain's CDR3 is CASSFSGRAQTEAFF.